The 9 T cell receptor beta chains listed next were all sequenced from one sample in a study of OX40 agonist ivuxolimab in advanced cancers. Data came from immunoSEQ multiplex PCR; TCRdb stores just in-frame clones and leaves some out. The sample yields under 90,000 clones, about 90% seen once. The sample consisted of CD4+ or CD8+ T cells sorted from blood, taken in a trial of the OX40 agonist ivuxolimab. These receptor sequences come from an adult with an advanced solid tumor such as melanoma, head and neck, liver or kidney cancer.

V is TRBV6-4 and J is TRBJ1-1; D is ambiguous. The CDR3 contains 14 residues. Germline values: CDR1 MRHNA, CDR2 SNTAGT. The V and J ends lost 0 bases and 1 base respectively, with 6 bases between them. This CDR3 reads CASSDSRTNTEAFF. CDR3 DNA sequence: TGTGCCAGCAGTGACTCGAGGACGAACACTGAAGCTTTCTTT.

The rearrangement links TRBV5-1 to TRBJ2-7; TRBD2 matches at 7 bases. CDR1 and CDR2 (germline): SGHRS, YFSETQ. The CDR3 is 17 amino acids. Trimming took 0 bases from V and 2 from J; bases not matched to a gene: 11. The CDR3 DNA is TGCGCCAGCAGCTTGGCAAGCGGCGGGAGCCTACCCTACGAGCAGTACTTC. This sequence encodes CASSLASGGSLPYEQYF. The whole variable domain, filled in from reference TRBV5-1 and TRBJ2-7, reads KAGVTQTPRYLIKTRGQQVTLSCSPISGHRSVSWYQQTPGQGLQFLFEYFSETQRNKGNFPGRFSGRQFSNSRSEMNVSTLELGDSALYLCASSLASGGSLPYEQYFGPGTRLTVT.

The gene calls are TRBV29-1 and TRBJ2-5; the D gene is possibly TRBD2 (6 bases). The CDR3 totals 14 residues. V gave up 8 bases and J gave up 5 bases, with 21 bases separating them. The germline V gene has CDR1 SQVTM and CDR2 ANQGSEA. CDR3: CSSPFSGDGETQYF. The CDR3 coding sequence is TGCAGCTCACCGTTTAGCGGAGATGGTGAGACCCAGTACTTC.

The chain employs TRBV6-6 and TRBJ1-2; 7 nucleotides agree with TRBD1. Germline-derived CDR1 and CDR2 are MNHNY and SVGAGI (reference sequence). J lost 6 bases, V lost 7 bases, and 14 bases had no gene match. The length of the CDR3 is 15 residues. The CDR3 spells CASTSPLDRDDGYTF. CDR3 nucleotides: TGTGCCAGCACCTCCCCCCTCGACAGGGATGATGGCTACACCTTC.

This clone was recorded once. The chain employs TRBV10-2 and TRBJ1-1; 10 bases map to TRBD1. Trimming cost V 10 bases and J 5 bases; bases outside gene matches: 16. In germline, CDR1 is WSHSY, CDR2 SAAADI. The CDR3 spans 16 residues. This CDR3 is CATNRERTGGDTEAFF. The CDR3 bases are TGCGCCACCAACCGAGAAAGGACAGGGGGGGATACTGAAGCTTTCTTT.

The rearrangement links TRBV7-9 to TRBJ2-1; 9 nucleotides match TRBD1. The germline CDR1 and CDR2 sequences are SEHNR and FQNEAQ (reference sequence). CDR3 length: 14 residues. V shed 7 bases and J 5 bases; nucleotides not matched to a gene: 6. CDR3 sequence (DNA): TGTGCCAGCATCGACAGGGGGACGCACAATGAGCAGTTCTTC. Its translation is CASIDRGTHNEQFF.

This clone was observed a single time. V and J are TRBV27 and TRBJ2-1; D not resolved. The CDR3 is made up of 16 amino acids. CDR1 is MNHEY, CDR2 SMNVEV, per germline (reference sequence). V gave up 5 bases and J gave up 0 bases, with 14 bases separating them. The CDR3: CASSRLGLSSYNEQFF. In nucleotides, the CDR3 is TGTGCCAGCAGTCGTCTAGGGCTTAGCTCCTACAATGAGCAGTTCTTC.

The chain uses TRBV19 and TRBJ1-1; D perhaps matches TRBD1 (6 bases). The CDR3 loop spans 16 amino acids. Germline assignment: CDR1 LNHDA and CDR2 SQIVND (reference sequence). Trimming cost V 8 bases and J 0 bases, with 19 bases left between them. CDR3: CASSRSWGAVNTEAFF. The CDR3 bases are TGTGCCAGTTCTAGGTCATGGGGGGCGGTGAACACTGAAGCTTTCTTT. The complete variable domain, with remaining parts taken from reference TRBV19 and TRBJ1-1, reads DGGITQSPKYLFRKEGQNVTLSCEQNLNHDAMYWYRQDPGQGLRLIYYSQIVNDFQKGDIAEGYSVSREKKESFPLTVTSAQKNPTAFYLCASSRSWGAVNTEAFFGQGTRLTVV.

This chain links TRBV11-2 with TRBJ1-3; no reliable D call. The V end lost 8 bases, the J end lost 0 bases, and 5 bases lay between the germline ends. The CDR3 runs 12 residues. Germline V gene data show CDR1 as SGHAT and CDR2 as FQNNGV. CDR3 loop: CASRLSGNTIYF. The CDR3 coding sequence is TGTGCCAGCCGTCTCTCTGGAAACACCATATATTTT.